This TCR beta chain was identified during a study of regulatory T cells in long-lasting Graves disease. Study conclusions and caveats: Repertoires from persistent disease leaned toward TRBV28, TRBJ1-2 and TRBJ2-5. Among persistent patients, a larger number of public clonotypes were shared (2,741) than among newly diagnosed patients (more than 850).

With iRepertoire HTBI primers and Arm-PCR of CDR3 regions, TCR beta libraries were built. From the multiplex PCR reads, TCRdb called clonotypes with MiXCR, one entry per CDR3 protein. The profile shows 440,000 or so distinct CDR3 sequences, 15% to 20% of them singletons. Between the trimmed V and J ends, which lost 2 bases and 8 bases, there was a span of 3 bases. The V gene's germline CDR1 is KGHDR and CDR2 SFDVKD. The CDR3 runs to 11 residues. The time point here: newly diagnosed GD, antithyroid drugs for less than 3 months. The TCR library was made from RNA extracted from PBMCs. This clonotype has a count of ten or more. No antigen is known for it. These same records also appear under a second study, on T cells in Graves' hyperthyroidism and ophthalmopathy. As that study records: The HTBI primer set served for first-round RT-PCR of the TCR CDR3.

The source was peripheral blood mononuclear cells (PBMCs), collected at new diagnosis, from a patient treated with antithyroid drugs. The sequence derives from a woman in her 30s with Graves disease. The chain carries TRBV24-1 and TRBJ2-1, with no clear D. The CDR3 reads CATSDSDEQFF. The CDR3 bases are TGTGCCACCAGTGATTCGGATGAGCAGTTCTTC.